This TCR beta chain was documented in a study of vaccination effects on CD4 cells after COVID-19. This CDR3 has 12 residues. The germline V and J ends were trimmed by 2 bases and 2 bases, with 3 bases remaining between them. Germline lookup yields CDR1 SGHTA and CDR2 FQGNSA. Study-wide points: Just 1 of 255 vaccine-induced clones in healthy recipients was cross-reactive.

As regards this clone: Its antigen is still unknown.

Before sequencing took place, the ViraFEST assay used viral peptide pools to expand antigen-specific CD4+ T cells. CD4+ T cells were isolated after 10 days of culture. Participants were vaccinated with two doses of either the BNT162b2 or mRNA-1273 vaccine. Neither prior SARS-CoV-2 infection nor positive nucleocapsid antibodies were present in the vaccine recipients. Only in-frame clones appear in the TCRdb table, and some are missing; sequencing was by immunoSEQ multiplex PCR. Here the sample spans about 66,000 clones, around three quarters being singletons. The gene calls are TRBV7-2 and TRBJ1-1; D remains ambiguous. The sequence came from a human donor who received a COVID-19 vaccine. The starting material was CD4+ T cells from PBMCs cultured with HCoV-OC43 spike peptides, obtained after COVID-19 vaccination. Specified subset: HCoV-OC43 spike overlapping peptide pool stimulation. CDR3 DNA sequence: TGTGCCAGCAGCTTAACCAACACTGAAGCTTTCTTT. Amino acids: CASSLTNTEAFF.